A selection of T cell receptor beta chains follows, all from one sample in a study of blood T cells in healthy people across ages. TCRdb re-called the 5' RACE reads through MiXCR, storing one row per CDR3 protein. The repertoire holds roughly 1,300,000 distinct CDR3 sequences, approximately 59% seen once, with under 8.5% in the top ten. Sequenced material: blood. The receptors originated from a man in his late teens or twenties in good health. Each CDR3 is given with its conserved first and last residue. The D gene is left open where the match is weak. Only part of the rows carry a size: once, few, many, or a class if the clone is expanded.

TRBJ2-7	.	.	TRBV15	CATSREGSWAVRTTRFYEQYF	TGTGCCACCAGCAGAGAAGGCTCGTGGGCGGTTCGTACCACGCGCTTCTACGAGCAGTACTTC
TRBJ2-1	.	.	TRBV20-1	CSAPDRDYNEQFF	TGCAGTGCTCCAGACAGAGACTACAATGAGCAGTTCTTC
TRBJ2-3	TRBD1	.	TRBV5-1	CASSLAGQGSTDTQYF	TGCGCCAGCAGCTTGGCGGGACAGGGAAGCACAGATACGCAGTATTTT
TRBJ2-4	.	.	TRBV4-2	CASSQDDSAGNIQYF	TGTGCCAGCAGCCAAGATGACTCGGCCGGAAACATTCAGTACTTC
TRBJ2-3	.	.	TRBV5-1	CASRGGRTTTDTQYF	TGCGCCAGCAGGGGGGGACGGACCACCACAGATACGCAGTATTTT
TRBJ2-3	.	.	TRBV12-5	CASGSTGQHTDTQYF	TGTGCTAGTGGTTCCACTGGACAGCACACAGATACGCAGTATTTT
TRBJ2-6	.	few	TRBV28	CASSPEISGANVLTF	TGTGCCAGCAGTCCAGAGATTTCTGGGGCCAACGTCCTGACTTTC
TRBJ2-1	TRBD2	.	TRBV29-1	CSVGGSGGFSYNEQFF	TGCAGCGTTGGAGGTAGCGGGGGGTTTTCCTACAATGAGCAGTTCTTC
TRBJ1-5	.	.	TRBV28	CASSFRQGYQPQHF	TGTGCCAGCAGTTTCAGGCAGGGGTATCAGCCCCAGCATTTT
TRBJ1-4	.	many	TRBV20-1	CSARDHGTANEKLFF	TGCAGTGCTAGAGATCACGGGACGGCGAATGAAAAACTGTTTTTT
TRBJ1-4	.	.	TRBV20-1	CSARKNEKLFF	TGCAGTGCTAGGAAGAATGAAAAACTGTTTTTT
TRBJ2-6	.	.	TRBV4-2	CASSPSAGQISSGANVLTF	TGTGCCAGCAGCCCATCTGCGGGACAGATCTCCTCTGGGGCCAACGTCCTGACTTTC
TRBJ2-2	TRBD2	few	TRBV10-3	CAISYSGRANTGELFF	TGTGCCATCAGTTATAGCGGGAGGGCGAACACCGGGGAGCTGTTTTTT
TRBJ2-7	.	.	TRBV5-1	CASSLQTGTYEQYF	TGTGCCAGCAGCTTGCAAACCGGGACCTACGAGCAGTACTTC